The sequence of this T cell receptor (beta chain) was determined in a study of post-analysis software for immune sequencing data. Study in general: Multiple sclerosis in the patients followed relapsing-remitting, secondary progressive and progressive-relapsing courses. Regarding the study as a whole: Five or six TRBV segments, TRBV5-6, TRBV5-1 and TRBV20-1 among them, were found more frequent in patients than controls. Normalized Chao1 diversity was significantly reduced in patients versus controls. Samples made in the same batch grouped tightly together by F measure.

Germline lookup yields CDR1 SGHRS and CDR2 YFSETQ. The CDR3 consists of 15 residues. Trimming stripped 2 bases from V and 2 bases from J, with 12 bases between. This clonotype was counted a few times. The antigen is undetermined. Each TCR beta cDNA library carried unique molecular identifiers. T cells numbering about 0.85 to 11 million yielded cDNA molecules that totaled around 500,000. TCRdb redid the calling of the PCR reads with MiXCR, one entry per CDR3 protein. The sample carries over 700,000 distinct CDR3 sequences, 25% to 30% recorded once. This rearrangement joins TRBV5-1 to TRBJ2-3, with D perhaps TRBD2 (5 bases). The source of this sequence is a girl under 18 with multiple sclerosis. The sample comprised blood. The CDR3 nucleotides read TGCGCCAGCAGCTTACGGGCGGGTTACACAGATACGCAGTATTTT. Its protein is CASSLRAGYTDTQYF.